These 11 T cell receptor beta chains share one sample of origin, sequenced in a study of T cells in Graves' hyperthyroidism and ophthalmopathy. Amplification of TCR beta CDR3 regions used RNA as the template. Initially, a first-round RT-PCR of the TCR CDR3 employed the HTBI primer set. MiXCR, run by TCRdb on the multiplex PCR reads, gives a single entry per CDR3 protein. The sample yields approximately 300,000 distinct CDR3 sequences, about 19% seen once. Sequencing input: blood. The source is a man aged 50-59 years with Graves' ophthalmopathy.

This sequence joins TRBV7-2 and TRBJ2-7; the match to TRBD2 covers 9 bases. The length of the CDR3 is 15 residues. V lost 5 bases to trimming and J lost 9 bases; unmatched junction nucleotides: 14. CDR1 is SGHTA, CDR2 FQGNSA, per germline. CDR3 in DNA: TGTGCCAGCAGCCCCGAGGCGGGAGGGTGGGGGGGGCAGTACTTC. Its translation: CASSPEAGGWGGQYF.

This clonotype was detected many times. The chain uses TRBV5-1 and TRBJ2-1, with 8 bases lining up with TRBD2. This CDR3 contains 16 residues. CDR1 and CDR2 (germline): SGHRS, YFSETQ. V dropped 0 bases and J dropped 4; count of bases not matched to a gene: 6. Here the CDR3 DNA reads TGCGCCAGCAGCTTGGAGCGGACTAGCCTATACAATGAGCAGTTCTTC. This sequence encodes CASSLERTSLYNEQFF.

The V call is TRBV19, the J call TRBJ1-5, with unresolved D. Germline V gene lookup returns CDR1 LNHDA and CDR2 SQIVND (reference sequence). The CDR3 contains 14 residues. V dropped 6 bases and J dropped 1 base, with 10 bases sitting between them. The CDR3 spells CASRWGESNQPQHF. DNA for the CDR3: TGTGCCAGTAGGTGGGGAGAGAGCAATCAGCCCCAGCATTTT.

The chain links TRBV5-1 to TRBJ1-5; 9 bases are shared with TRBD1. J gave up 8 bases and V 0 bases, and 3 bases lay outside the gene matches. Per germline, CDR1 SGHRS and CDR2 YFSETQ. The CDR3 is made up of 14 amino acids. The CDR3 protein is CASSLEGQGKPQHF. The CDR3 DNA sequence: TGCGCCAGCAGCTTGGAGGGACAGGGCAAGCCCCAGCATTTT.

This clonotype showed up many times. The CDR3 DNA is TGCAGTGCTAAGCGGGAGGGCAATACGCAGTATTTT. This sequence encodes CSAKREGNTQYF. The chain combines TRBV20-1 with TRBJ2-3; 10 nucleotides agree with TRBD2. With 4 bases clipped from V and 7 bases from J, the junction kept 2 bases outside the gene matches. There are 12 residues in the CDR3. In germline, CDR1 is DFQATT, CDR2 SNEGSKA (reference sequence).

This clonotype was seen a handful of times. The genes are TRBV15 and TRBJ2-5; D might be TRBD1 (5 bases). The length of the CDR3 is 16 residues. Germline values: CDR1 LNHNV, CDR2 YYDKDF (reference sequence). The germline V and J ends were trimmed by 0 bases and 4 bases, with 15 bases remaining between them. CDR3 nucleotides: TGTGCCACCAGCAGAGATTGGGCAGGGCTGGGAGAGACCCAGTACTTC. Translated, it gives CATSRDWAGLGETQYF.

In this sample, this clonotype turned up a few times. J is TRBJ2-7 and V is TRBV6-1, with D possibly TRBD1 on 5 matching bases. Trimming pared 2 bases from V and 0 bases from J, leaving 17 bases between. The CDR3 is 17 residues long. Germline lookup yields CDR1 MNHNS and CDR2 SASEGT. CDR3 region: CASSEKGQGHFSYEQYF. DNA of the CDR3: TGTGCCAGCAGTGAAAAGGGTCAGGGCCATTTCTCCTACGAGCAGTACTTC.

The J gene is TRBJ2-3, the V gene TRBV27, with D perhaps TRBD1 (5 bases). Germline CDR1 is MNHEY and CDR2 is SMNVEV (reference sequence). Trimming removed 2 bases at V and 0 bases at J, with 15 bases between. The length of the CDR3 is 17 residues. The CDR3, as DNA: TGTGCCAGCAGTTTAAGGGGCAGTTCTCCCAGCACAGATACGCAGTATTTT. It specifies CASSLRGSSPSTDTQYF.

V gene TRBV27 combines with J gene TRBJ2-7; possibly TRBD2 for D (6 bases). Germline V gene sequence: CDR1 MNHEY, CDR2 SMNVEV (reference sequence). V lost 3 bases and J lost 7, with 13 bases in between. The CDR3 length is 13 residues. The CDR3 nucleotides are TGTGCCAGCAGTTTCCGAGGGGCGGGGGAGCAGTACTTC. It encodes CASSFRGAGEQYF.

This clonotype was detected ten times or more. This chain links TRBV28 with TRBJ1-2; unclear D gene. This CDR3 region has 11 residues. The ends were cut back, 6 bases at V and 8 bases at J, with 10 bases in the middle. CDR1 and CDR2 from the germline V gene are MDHEN and SYDVKM. The CDR3 DNA is TGTGCCAGCAGCCGGACCGAGGGCTACACCTTC. Protein: CASSRTEGYTF.

This clonotype appeared a few times. The V and J genes are TRBV30 and TRBJ1-3; D not resolved. This CDR3 has 13 residues. V lost 0 bases and J 0 bases, leaving 3 bases between the germline ends. Germline V gene lookup returns CDR1 GTSNPN and CDR2 SVGIG (reference sequence). The CDR3 spells CAWSVASGNTIYF. CDR3 DNA: TGTGCCTGGAGTGTCGCCTCTGGAAACACCATATATTTT.